The entry below describes one TCR beta chain. This clone was recorded once. Its antigen remains undetermined. Base qualities are missing; no much larger clone stands one base away. This sample is drawn from a study of blood T cell repertoires in COVID-19 (dated by TCRdb to about 2020). The study in broad terms: The collaborator samples originated in the United States, Italy and Spain and spanned the acute and convalescent phases of COVID-19. The material from the prospective study consisted of cDNA or gDNA derived from T cells, B-cell-depleted T cells, or PBMCs. Subjects who had been exposed to COVID-19, were actively infected with it, or had recovered from it provided the deeply sampled blood TCRbeta repertoires that made up the dataset. A freely available public database, intended as a resource for researchers studying the immune response to SARS-CoV-2, is where the repertoires were released. Samples came from the ongoing ImmuneRACE study (first 160 participants) plus 1,254 subjects from 6 global collaborators. Nearly every sample came with metadata listing a de-identified subject ID, COVID-19 status, age in years and sex. HLA class I and class II types, where available, came from metadata supplied by the sample provider rather than from assay-based typing. The investigation overall reported the following: How much clinical and demographic metadata was included differed by source and by participant, and the metadata was provided uncurated.

TCRbeta CDR3 regions were amplified from genomic DNA by means of the immunoSEQ Assay, a bias-controlled multiplex PCR. The source study handled its data this way. The number of nucleated cells in each sample was estimated from the amplification of reference gene primers within the assay. To quantify the absolute abundance of each unique TCRbeta CDR3 rearrangement, sequence reads were collapsed and filtered. For each sample, productive Simpson clonality was calculated as the square root of Simpson's diversity index over productive rearrangements. TCRdb holds this immuneACCESS table with in-frame rearrangements only. Some clones are missing; in checked studies, unresolved V genes explain under half, and the rest has no known cause. That table supplies the V and J calls and clone size; D and trimming were determined from the DNA. The sample table contains some 150,000 clones; only one count was recorded for 65% to 90% of them. The top ten clonotypes cover roughly 3.3% of the sample.

Collaborating institutions collected whole blood in K2EDTA tubes following their own protocols. For TCRbeta analysis, collaborators shipped samples in one of three forms: frozen whole blood, isolated PBMCs, or DNA extracted from either of those sample types. V is shortened by 3 bases, J by 5 bases, and the region joining them spans 15 bases. The germline V gene sets CDR1 to KGHDR and CDR2 to SFDVKD. CDR3 length: 15 amino acids, cysteine to phenylalanine. Only the CDR3 DNA stays, 45 bases, in frame from base 1. The V gene is TRBV24-1 and the J gene is TRBJ2-5, and perhaps TRBD1 as D gene, on 6 matching bases. The specimen sequenced was peripheral blood. The clonotype originates from a man aged 70 or older with acute or convalescent COVID-19. The CDR3 corresponds to CATSDGTTGLETQYF. At the DNA level, the sequence is TGTGCCACCAGTGATGGGACGACAGGCTTGGAGACCCAGTACTTC.